This TCR beta chain appears in the sequencing data of a study of CD8+CD57+ T cells in acquired aplastic anemia. For the study at large: Mean DNA quantity obtained from sorted CD4+ and CD8+ cells was about 3.5 ug. General study results and limits: Patients showed no significant difference from controls in CD8+ Simpson's diversity. The same twenty-nine CD8+ CDR3 sequences occurred in patients and in controls.

A note on this clonotype: The antigen is undetermined.

Profiling of TCR beta VDJ combinations and CDR3 sequences used genomic DNA as template. A single record per CDR3 protein comes from TCRdb applying MiXCR to the reads. Of 150,000 to 200,000 distinct CDR3 sequences listed, about three fifths are singletons. The CDR3 length is 16 residues. Trimming pared 1 base from V and 3 bases from J, leaving 15 bases between. Germline V lookup: CDR1 SGHTA, CDR2 FQGNSA. This clonotype was sampled from a human donor with severe aplastic anemia or a healthy control (not recorded which). The chain combines TRBV7-2 with TRBJ1-1; D not certain. Sequencing used sorted CD4+, CD8+, or CD8+CD57+ T cells (not recorded which) from PBMCs. The CDR3: CASSLGVRRVDTEAFF. For the CDR3, the DNA is TGTGCCAGCAGCTTAGGAGTACGGAGGGTAGACACTGAAGCTTTCTTT.